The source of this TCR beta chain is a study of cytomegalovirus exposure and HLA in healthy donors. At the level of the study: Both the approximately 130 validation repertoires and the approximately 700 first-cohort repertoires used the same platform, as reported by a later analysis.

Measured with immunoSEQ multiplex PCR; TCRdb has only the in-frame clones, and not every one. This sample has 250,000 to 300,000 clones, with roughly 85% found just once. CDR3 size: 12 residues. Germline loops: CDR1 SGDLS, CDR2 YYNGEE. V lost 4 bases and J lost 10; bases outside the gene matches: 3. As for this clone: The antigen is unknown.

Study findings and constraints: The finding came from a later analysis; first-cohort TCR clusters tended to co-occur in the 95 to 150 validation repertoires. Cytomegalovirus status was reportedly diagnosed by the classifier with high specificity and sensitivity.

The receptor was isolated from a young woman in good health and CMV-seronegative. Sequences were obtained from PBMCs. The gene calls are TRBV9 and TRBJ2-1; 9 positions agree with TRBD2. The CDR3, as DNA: TGTGCCAGCAGCTGGACTAGCGACGAGCAGTTCTTC. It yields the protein CASSWTSDEQFF.